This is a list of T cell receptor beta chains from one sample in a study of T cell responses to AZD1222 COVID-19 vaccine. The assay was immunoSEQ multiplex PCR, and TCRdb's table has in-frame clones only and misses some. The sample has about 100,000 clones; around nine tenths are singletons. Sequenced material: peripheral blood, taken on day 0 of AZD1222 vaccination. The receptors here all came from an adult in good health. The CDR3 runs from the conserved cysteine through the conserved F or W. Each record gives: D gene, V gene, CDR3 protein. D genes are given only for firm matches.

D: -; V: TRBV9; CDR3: CASTPNLWQDTEAFF
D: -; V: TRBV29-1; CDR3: CSGRTEPSGELFF
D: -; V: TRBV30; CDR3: CAWSVLWQGTSFLETQYF
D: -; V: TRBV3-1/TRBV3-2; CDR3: CASSQFSGGDGGNQPQHF
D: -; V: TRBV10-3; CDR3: CAISETKGRYGYTF
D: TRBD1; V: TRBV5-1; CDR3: CASSLTGGVGYGYTF
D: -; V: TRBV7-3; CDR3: CASSFDGGRNYGYTF
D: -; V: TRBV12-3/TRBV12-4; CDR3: CASSPSGGREQYF
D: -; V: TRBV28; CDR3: CASSSFGSVFTGELFF
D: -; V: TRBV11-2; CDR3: CASRHRGGTENTGELFF
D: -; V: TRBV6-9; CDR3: CASSFRETQYF
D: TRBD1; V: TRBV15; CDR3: CAASPGQGEGEAFF